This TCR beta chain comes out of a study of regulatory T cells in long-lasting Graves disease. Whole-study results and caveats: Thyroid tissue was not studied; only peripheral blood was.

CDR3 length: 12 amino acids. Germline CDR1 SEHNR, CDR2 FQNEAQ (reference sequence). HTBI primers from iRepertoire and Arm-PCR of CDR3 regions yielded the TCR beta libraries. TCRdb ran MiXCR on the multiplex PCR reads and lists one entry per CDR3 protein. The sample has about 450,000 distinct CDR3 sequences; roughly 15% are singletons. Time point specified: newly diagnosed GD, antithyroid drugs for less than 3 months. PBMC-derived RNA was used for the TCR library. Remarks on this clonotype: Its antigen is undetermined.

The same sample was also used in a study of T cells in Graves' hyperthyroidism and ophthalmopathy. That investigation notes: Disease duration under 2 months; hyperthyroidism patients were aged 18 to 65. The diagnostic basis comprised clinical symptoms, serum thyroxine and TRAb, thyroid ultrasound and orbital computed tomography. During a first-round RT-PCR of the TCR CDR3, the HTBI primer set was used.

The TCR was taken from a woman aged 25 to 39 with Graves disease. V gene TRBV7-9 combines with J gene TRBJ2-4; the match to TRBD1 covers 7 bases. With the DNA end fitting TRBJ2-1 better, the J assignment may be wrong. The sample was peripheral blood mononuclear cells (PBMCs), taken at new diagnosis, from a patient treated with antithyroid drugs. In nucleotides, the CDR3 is TGTGCCAGCAGTTTTCCGGGACAGAGGCAGTTCTTC. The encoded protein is CASSFPGQRQFF.